This T cell receptor beta chain was identified during a study of cytomegalovirus exposure and HLA in healthy donors (dated by TCRdb to 2016 to 2017). Regarding the research as a whole: An earlier analysis of some 500 of the donors reported 250 to 350 Gb of sequence data and some 120 million unique TCR beta sequences from 150 million to 200 million T cells. About 300 gigabases of sequencing data and approximately 85 million unique TCR sequences were included in an early release covering several hundred HLA-typed donors. Of the roughly 400 genotyped donors, approximately 83% fell in the genetic ancestry cluster associated with self-reported Caucasian donors. The study aimed to test whether signatures of past pathogen exposure could be identified by cataloging public T cell receptors. The T cell repertoires of about 700 subjects were profiled by immunosequencing and related to cytomegalovirus serostatus. Along with the roughly 670-subject first cohort, a separate validation cohort of around 120 different subjects was used. To predict cytomegalovirus infection status, the study brought together high-throughput TCR immunosequencing, statistical association of individual TCRs with disease status, and machine learning. A later analysis re-analyzed previously published TCR beta repertoires from 666 donors and added high-resolution HLA genotyping to study TCR occurrence patterns. In the later analysis, no new phenotypic data were used to find candidate immune exposures; instead, reliance was placed on TCR beta sequences and their occurrence across donors. An earlier analysis of approximately 500 of the donors applied high-throughput TCR beta sequencing to assess whether each TCR beta V gene segment acted as functional or pseudogenic. Donor age, sex, ethnicity and CMV serostatus were compiled together with the repertoire data. Genome-wide SNP genotypes for about three fifths of the roughly 670 donors were used in a later genetic analysis, which treated that subset as a discovery cohort. All discovery cohort repertoires had been generated on a single sequencing platform. HLA typing covered class I and class II loci at four-digit resolution. The number of typed donors differed by locus: about 620-640 for A, B, C, DRB1 and DQB1; 500 to 550 for DQA1; over 600 for DPA1; and some 430 for DPB1. A few DR-DQ haplotypes were treated as single units for association and clustering because of strong linkage in the cohort. On average, 235,054 unique TCR beta nucleotide sequences were sequenced per donor among 398 genotyped donors of the cohort, with roughly 18% of those sequences being non-productive. The paper's findings and limits, for the study overall: A later genetic analysis associated a missense DCLRE1C variant with V-gene and J-gene trimming of TCR beta chains, and an independent cohort replicated the association. Only TCR beta chains were sequenced in this cohort, and the absence of alpha or paired-chain data limited detectable features. A later analysis found that most CMV-associated TCR beta chains appeared HLA-restricted, with HLA associations seemingly driven largely by CMV exposure. Linkage disequilibrium might explain the correlated functional status among segregating V segments, but an unknown experimental factor could not be ruled out. It was suggested by the authors that the approach could potentially be generalized to other disease states and immunological phenotypes. Broadly in line with IMGT annotations, most TCR beta V segments showed up in productive rearrangements about 87% or about 30% of the time in an earlier analysis of around 550 of the donors. A later analysis associated around 16,000 TCR beta sequences with specific HLA alleles at a false discovery rate of 0.05. In vitro tests confirmed that three of the cytomegalovirus-associated TCR beta chains recognize cytomegalovirus antigens. For the cohort, immune exposure information was limited to CMV serostatus. About 17 rarely observed V segments, including chromosome 9 orphons, were excluded from the earlier analysis of some 590 of the donors because counts were too low. A later analysis found that HLA-associated TCR beta chains were more clonally expanded and had lower generation probabilities than equally common non-associated chains. Most TCR sequences were seen in very few donors, while some public TCRs were found in many individuals. Strong co-occurrence of HLA alleles, especially DR and DQ, made assigning TCR associations to individual alleles difficult. The classifier was reported to diagnose cytomegalovirus status with high specificity and sensitivity in both the original and validation cohorts. In the study, about 150 TCR beta chains were listed as associated with cytomegalovirus. Some IMGT-functional V segments, including TRBV6-2 and TRBV6-3, could not be distinguished by the 87-base-pair reads and were therefore excluded. Several of the top co-occurrence clusters appeared to be linked to parvovirus B19, influenza, CMV and Epstein-Barr virus, according to a later analysis. According to a later genetic analysis, donors in an Asian-associated ancestry cluster had fewer N-insertions in productive TCRs than the approximately 630-donor mean. Because HLA typing was missing for some donors at each locus, association tests included only the typed subset. In a later analysis, the rate of TCR association differed among HLA loci, with DRB1 alleles having the most associated TCRs and HLA-C alleles having the fewest. A further reported finding was that TCR beta sequences accurately predicted the HLA-A and HLA-B alleles for most subjects in the first cohort. The presence/absence analyses assumed that sequencing depth was roughly uniform across donors, and that assumption may not be true. The sequencing pipeline was judged likely to have produced a cluster of highly shared sequence variants as a technical artifact.

In total, around 600 healthy bone marrow donors made up the cohort. All cohort members were sampled while nominally healthy, although unrecorded immune exposures were likely present. The donor was CMV seronegative and was included in the group of about 400 seronegative cohort members. A peripheral blood sample was collected from each donor, and TCR beta sequencing was performed on peripheral blood mononuclear cells. The Qiagen DNeasy Blood Extraction Kit was used to extract genomic DNA from the blood cell samples. CDR1 and CDR2 are read off the germline V gene as SGHDT and YYEEEE. V ends up 3 bases short and J 7 bases short, with an unmatched junction base count of 2. From the cysteine through the phenylalanine, the CDR3 covers 13 amino acids. Just the 39-base CDR3 DNA is kept, in frame starting at base 1. A word on this clone: There is no known antigen for this receptor. No base quality information exists; no much larger clone differs at one position.

Libraries were made using the immunoSEQ multiplex PCR assay. A mixture of 60 forward primers for TCR Vbeta segments and 13 reverse primers for TCR Jbeta segments was used in the multiplex PCR. A multiplex PCR assay on genomic DNA amplified the CDR3 region of rearranged TCR beta genes. The amplified TCR beta libraries were sequenced on the Illumina HiSeq System as 87-base-pair reads. Turning to the authors' computational methods: A later analysis tallied 70 million to 100 million unique TCR beta chains across the roughly 610 repertoires, and some 10 million of those chains were shared by two or more donors. Raw reads were error-corrected and collapsed into unique sequences with a nearest-neighbor algorithm that merged closely related sequences to remove PCR and sequencing errors. To assign V, D and J gene segments, CDR3 sequences were aligned to IMGT reference sequences. For a sequence to be retained, a match of at least six nucleotides was required to both a V gene segment and a J gene segment. Rearrangements were classified as productive when the CDR3 lacked stop codons and remained in frame with V and J, and all other rearrangements were classified as non-productive. Following IMGT convention, CDR3 was defined as the stretch from the second conserved V-encoded cysteine to the conserved J-encoded phenylalanine. Sequences without an unambiguous match to a single V gene segment were excluded from the earlier analysis of several hundred of the donors. In an earlier analysis of about 590 of the donors, a V segment was called functional when productive rearrangements were above 56.7%, and segregating when the standard deviation between donors exceeded 5%. A statistical classification framework was built to diagnose cytomegalovirus status from the catalog of TCR beta chain sequences. In a later analysis, TCR nucleotide sequences were compared against IMGT/GENE-DB human TR gene sequences so that V and J genes could be assigned. A later analysis assigned CDR3 sequences and most-parsimonious VDJ recombination scenarios with the TCRdist pipeline. In a later analysis, every TCR beta chain was defined by the combination of its CDR3 amino acid sequence and its V-gene family, and reads without a unique V-gene family were dropped. To address suspected cross-contamination and a sequencing artifact, a later analysis removed 592 highly shared, low-generation-probability nucleotide sequences. In a later analysis, a clonal expansion index for each public chain was calculated from normalized within-repertoire ranks of inferred template counts. Generation probabilities in a later analysis came from a VDJ recombination model fitted to out-of-frame rearrangements, and those results were checked against IGoR. In a later analysis, hypergeometric tests were used to score TCR-TCR, TCR-HLA and TCR-CMV co-occurrence, with a repertoire-size bias correction applied to TCR pairs. A later analysis estimated false discovery rates by permuting HLA or CMV assignments 20 times. In a later analysis, co-occurring TCRs were grouped with DBSCAN, and TCRdist sequence similarity was added when clustering was performed within HLA-allele-positive subsets. For co-occurrence clustering, repertoires with fewer than 30,000 or more than 120,000 public chains were excluded, along with a handful of repertoires with anomalous nucleotide sharing. Imported from immuneACCESS, the table was reduced by TCRdb to in-frame sequences with V and J called. These copies leave out some clones; in studies compared against another copy, an unresolved V gene accounts for under half, and the cause of the remainder is not known. For V, J and clone size, that table is used; D and trimming come from the DNA. The table for this sample lists around 150,000 clones; about 75% of them were counted only once. Clones ranked in the top ten supply roughly 0.7% of the sample.

This clonotype originated in a male donor in good health and CMV-seronegative. The sequenced sample consisted of PBMCs. The rearrangement combines TRBV5-6 with TRBJ2-2; TRBD1 fits 8 bases in the junction. In nucleotide form, the sequence is TGTGCCAGCAGCTCAGACAGGGGCGGGGAGCTGTTTTTT. The resulting protein is CASSSDRGGELFF.